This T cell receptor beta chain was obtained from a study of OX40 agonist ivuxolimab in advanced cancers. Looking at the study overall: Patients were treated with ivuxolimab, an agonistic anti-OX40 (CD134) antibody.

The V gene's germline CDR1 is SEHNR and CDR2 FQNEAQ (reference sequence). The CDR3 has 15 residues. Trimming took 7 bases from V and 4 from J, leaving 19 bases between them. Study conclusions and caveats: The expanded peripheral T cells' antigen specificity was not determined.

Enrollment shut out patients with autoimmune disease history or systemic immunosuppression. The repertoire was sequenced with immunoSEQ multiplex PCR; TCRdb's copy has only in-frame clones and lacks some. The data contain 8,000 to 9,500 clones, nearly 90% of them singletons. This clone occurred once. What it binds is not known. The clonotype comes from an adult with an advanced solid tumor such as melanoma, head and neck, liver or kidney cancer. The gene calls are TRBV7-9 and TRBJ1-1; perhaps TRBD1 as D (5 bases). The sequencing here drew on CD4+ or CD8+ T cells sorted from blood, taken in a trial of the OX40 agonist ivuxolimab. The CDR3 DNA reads TGTGCCAGCACCTTCTATGGGGCTATTGGCACTGAAGCTTTCTTT. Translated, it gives CASTFYGAIGTEAFF.